The entry below describes one T cell receptor (beta chain). The data originate from a study of T-cell memory formation after mild COVID-19. V lost 6 bases and J lost 0, with 19 bases in between. The CDR3 consists of 17 residues. One entry per CDR3 protein results from TCRdb running MiXCR on the 5' RACE reads. The sample records fewer than 500,000 distinct CDR3 sequences, nearly 25% being singletons. This chain connects TRBV12-3 or TRBV12-4 to TRBJ2-3; D not certain. The sample consisted of PBMCs or a T cell subset sorted from them (not recorded which). This clonotype originated in an adult woman who had mild COVID-19 (a few samples of this study predate the infection). Cell type and time point are not known. The CDR3, as DNA: TGTGCCAGCAGCCATCTAATCGGTGCTACTAGCACAGATACGCAGTATTTT. It codes for CASSHLIGATSTDTQYF.